Listed here are 28 T cell receptor beta chains from one sample, sequenced in a study of graft-versus-host responses after intestinal transplantation. Assay used: immunoSEQ multiplex PCR; TCRdb lists only in-frame clones, some missing. The table shows roughly 4,500 clones, with around 76% occurring only once. Graft specimens yielded both intraepithelial and lamina propria lymphocytes. This specimen consisted of ileum tissue, obtained 17 days after transplant. Every receptor here comes from a human patient who received an intestinal transplant, so some T cells may come from the graft donor.

This clone was observed a few times. This chain joins TRBV27 and TRBJ2-1; 11 bases map to TRBD1. V shed 4 bases and J 6 bases; nucleotides not matched to a gene: 5. Germline CDR1 MNHEY, CDR2 SMNVEV (reference sequence). This CDR3 contains 15 residues. The CDR3 region is CASSWGGTGGNEQFF. For the CDR3, the DNA is TGTGCCAGCAGTTGGGGCGGGACAGGGGGCAATGAGCAGTTCTTC.

This chain joins TRBV2 and TRBJ1-5; tentative D call: TRBD1 (6 bases). V was pared by 7 bases and J by 0 bases, with 25 bases between. The germline V gene encodes CDR1 SNHLY and CDR2 FYNNEI. The CDR3 totals 19 residues. The CDR3 reads CASTPIRTAAGDSNQPQHF. The CDR3 DNA follows: TGTGCCAGCACTCCTATCCGGACAGCGGCAGGGGATAGCAATCAGCCCCAGCATTTT.

The chain uses TRBV9 and TRBJ2-1, with D maybe TRBD1 (6 bases). Germline V lookup: CDR1 SGDLS, CDR2 YYNGEE. This CDR3 region has 16 residues. Trimming stripped 3 bases from V and 0 bases from J, with 13 bases between. As DNA, the CDR3 is TGTGCCAGCAGCGCGACCGGGACACTCTCCTACAATGAGCAGTTCTTC. This sequence encodes CASSATGTLSYNEQFF.

V is TRBV7-9 and J is TRBJ1-1; D gene ambiguous. The germline V and J ends were trimmed by 1 base and 5 bases, with 8 bases remaining between them. This CDR3 spans 13 amino acids. Germline V lookup: CDR1 SEHNR, CDR2 FQNEAQ (reference sequence). The DNA for the CDR3 is TGTGCCAGCAGCTTAGATGTGAGGACTGAAGCTTTCTTT. It specifies CASSLDVRTEAFF.

The table lists this clone with a few counts. The V and J genes are TRBV6-1 and TRBJ1-4; D remains ambiguous. The germline V and J ends were trimmed by 5 bases and 0 bases, with 10 bases remaining between them. Per germline, CDR1 MNHNS and CDR2 SASEGT. This CDR3 comprises 15 residues. The CDR3 sequence is CASSLIRSTNEKLFF. The CDR3 nucleotides read TGTGCCAGCAGTCTGATCAGGTCAACTAATGAAAAACTGTTTTTT.

The DNA for the CDR3 is TGTGCCAGCAGGGGCCGGTCGGCAGATACGCAGTATTTT. Protein product: CASRGRSADTQYF. This sequence joins TRBV7-6 and TRBJ2-3; D gene uncertain. The CDR3 runs 13 residues. Trimming shortened V by 6 bases and J by 4 bases, and 11 bases separated the two germline ends. CDR1 is SGHVS, CDR2 FNYEAQ, per germline.

The rearrangement joins TRBV27 to TRBJ1-4; the match to TRBD1 covers 8 bases. V trimming: 3 bases; J trimming: 0 bases; junction bases outside the gene matches: 0. The CDR3 consists of 15 residues. The germline V gene has CDR1 MNHEY and CDR2 SMNVEV (reference sequence). CDR3 DNA sequence: TGTGCCAGCAGTTTGGACAGGGCAACTAATGAAAAACTGTTTTTT. Its protein product is CASSLDRATNEKLFF.

Within the sample, this clone is large (0.1 to 1%). The same CDR3 can be traced to other DNA sequences in this sample. Here the CDR3 reads CASSFRQGYEQYV. As DNA, the CDR3 is TGTGCCAGCAGCTTCAGACAGGGGTACGAGCAGTACGTC. This chain uses TRBV7-6 with TRBJ2-7; TRBD1 matches 8 bases. Germline CDR1 is SGHVS and CDR2 is FNYEAQ. The CDR3 spans 13 residues. With 3 bases clipped from V and 4 bases from J, the junction kept 2 bases outside the gene matches.

The chain has TRBV5-4 and TRBJ2-7, with 15 bases matching TRBD2. The CDR3 has 17 residues. Germline V lookup: CDR1 SGHNT, CDR2 YYREEE (reference sequence). With 4 bases clipped from V and 6 bases from J, the junction kept 11 bases outside the gene matches. Written as DNA, the CDR3 is TGTGCCAGCAGCGCGGGACTAGCGGGGGGACCGGATCCCGAGCAGTACGTC. Residues: CASSAGLAGGPDPEQYV.

In its sample, this clone ranks as large. This sequence joins TRBV6-5 and TRBJ1-4; D is undetermined. V lost 6 bases to trimming and J lost 10 bases, with 18 bases between them. CDR3 length equals 14 residues. Germline-derived CDR1 and CDR2 are MNHEY and SVGAGI. CDR3: CASSKTNSSPKLFF. The DNA for the CDR3 is TGTGCCAGCAGCAAGACTAACTCCTCACCAAAACTGTTTTTT.

This clone was counted once. This chain connects TRBV15 to TRBJ1-2; D not resolved. Germline CDR1 reads LNHNV; CDR2 reads YYDKDF (reference sequence). The CDR3 is 13 amino acids. Trimming took 4 bases from V and 4 from J, leaving 10 bases between them. The CDR3: CATSTAESYGYTF. CDR3 nucleotide sequence: TGTGCCACCAGCACCGCGGAGAGCTATGGCTACACCTTC. Complete variable domain (other parts from reference TRBV15 and TRBJ1-2): DAMVIQNPRYQVTQFGKPVTLSCSQTLNHNVMYWYQQKSSQAPKLLFHYYDKDFNNEADTPDNFQSRRPNTSFCFLDIRSPGLGDTAMYLCATSTAESYGYTFGSGTRLTVV.

The chain carries TRBV6-1 and TRBJ2-5; 8 bases fit TRBD1. There are 14 residues in the CDR3. Germline lookup yields CDR1 MNHNS and CDR2 SASEGT. V lost 4 bases to trimming and J lost 4 bases; unmatched junction nucleotides: 5. The chain's CDR3 is CASSASTGGETQYF. CDR3 sequence (DNA): TGTGCCAGCAGTGCTTCTACAGGGGGAGAGACCCAGTACTTC.

This clone came up a few times. The chain uses TRBV7-8 and TRBJ2-7; 8 bases agree with TRBD1. Germline-derived CDR1 and CDR2 are SGHVS and FQNEAQ. The ends lost 3 bases at V and 7 bases at J; junction bases unmatched: 5. The length of the CDR3 is 13 residues. The CDR3 DNA follows: TGTGCCAGCAGCTTCGACAGGGGTGGGGAGCAGTACGTC. The encoded protein is CASSFDRGGEQYV.

The chain has TRBV4-2 and TRBJ1-2; 8 bases agree with TRBD1. Germline V gives CDR1 LGHNA, CDR2 YNFKEQ. Losses at the gene ends were 1 base for V and 2 bases for J; bases not matched to a gene: 3. The CDR3 is 15 amino acids. CDR3 sequence (DNA): TGTGCCAGCAGCCAAGGAACAGGGGGAAACTATGGCTACACCTTC. Its protein is CASSQGTGGNYGYTF.

CDR3 DNA sequence: TGCAGCGTTGTCCCGCATGAACTCGGGAGCAACTATGGCTACACCTTC. This encodes CSVVPHELGSNYGYTF. The chain is built from TRBV29-1 and TRBJ1-2; D is undetermined. Deletions cut 4 bases from V and 2 bases from J, with 20 bases between. This CDR3 is built from 16 residues. The germline CDR1 and CDR2 sequences are SQVTM and ANQGSEA.

The rearrangement links TRBV7-2 to TRBJ1-2; D unclear. Trimming removed 2 bases at V and 4 bases at J, with 11 bases between. The CDR3 length is 14 residues. The germline V gene has CDR1 SGHTA and CDR2 FQGNSA. CDR3 region: CASSLRSAGYGYTF. CDR3 nucleotide sequence: TGTGCCAGCAGCTTAAGGTCGGCGGGCTATGGCTACACCTTC.

The chain combines TRBV2 with TRBJ2-5; 13 bases map to TRBD2. The CDR3 has 15 residues. Looked up from germline, CDR1 is SNHLY and CDR2 is FYNNEI. J was trimmed by 3 bases and V by 3 bases; bases with no gene match: 1. CDR3 in amino acids: CASSETSGGKETQYF. The CDR3 region has the DNA TGTGCCAGCAGTGAGACTAGCGGGGGGAAAGAGACCCAGTACTTC.

This chain joins TRBV6-1 and TRBJ1-5; D might be TRBD1 (5 bases). The ends were cut back, 3 bases at V and 11 bases at J, with 14 bases in the middle. The germline V gene encodes CDR1 MNHNS and CDR2 SASEGT. This CDR3 contains 13 residues. The CDR3 is CASSDRVPETQHF. CDR3 nucleotide sequence: TGTGCCAGCAGTGACAGGGTCCCTGAGACCCAGCATTTT.

The rearrangement links TRBV6-5 to TRBJ1-2, with D tentatively TRBD1 (5 bases). CDR3 size: 13 residues. The V gene's germline CDR1 is MNHEY and CDR2 SVGAGI. Trimming shortened V by 2 bases and J by 6 bases, and 10 bases separated the two germline ends. The chain's CDR3 is CASSYGAVDGYTF. The CDR3 DNA sequence: TGTGCCAGCAGTTACGGGGCAGTGGATGGCTACACCTTC.

There are a few counts of this clone. The V call is TRBV28, the J call TRBJ1-5; D is undetermined. This CDR3 is built from 14 residues. V lost 2 bases and J 1 base, leaving 6 bases between the germline ends. Germline values: CDR1 MDHEN, CDR2 SYDVKM. CDR3 sequence reads: CASSLPVSNQPQHF. Here the CDR3 DNA reads TGTGCCAGCAGTTTACCTGTAAGCAATCAGCCCCAGCATTTT.

The V call is TRBV5-1, the J call TRBJ2-1; possibly TRBD2 for D (6 bases). In germline, CDR1 is SGHRS, CDR2 YFSETQ. Trimming took off 0 bases at V and 4 bases at J, with 17 bases between the two ends. CDR3 length: 17 amino acids. The CDR3 region is CASSLARWGEGYNEQFF. The CDR3 coding sequence is TGCGCCAGCAGCTTGGCCCGCTGGGGGGAAGGGTACAATGAGCAGTTCTTC.

The rearrangement uses TRBV11-2 and TRBJ2-2; 7 nucleotides agree with TRBD1. The CDR3 runs 14 residues. The ends lost 4 bases at V and 4 bases at J; junction bases unmatched: 3. CDR1 is SGHAT and CDR2 is FQNNGV in the germline V gene. Written as DNA, the CDR3 is TGTGCCAGCAGCTATGACAGGGTCACCGGGGAGCTGTTTTTT. This encodes CASSYDRVTGELFF.

This chain uses TRBV11-2 with TRBJ2-1; TRBD2 matches at 16 bases. V gave up 5 bases and J gave up 8 bases; unmatched junction bases: 12. CDR1 is SGHAT and CDR2 is FQNNGV in the germline V gene. CDR3 size: 18 residues. The CDR3 nucleotides read TGTGCCAGCAGCGAGACCGGGACTAGCGGGGGGGTTGCATATGAGCAGTTCTTC. Translated: CASSETGTSGGVAYEQFF.

CDR3 DNA sequence: TGTGCCAGCAGCCCAGGGGGGCGGAGGAGCTACACCTTC. Translating gives CASSPGGRRSYTF. This chain joins TRBV14 and TRBJ1-2; 7 bases are shared with TRBD1. The length of the CDR3 is 13 residues. CDR1 is SGHDN, CDR2 FVKESK, per germline. The trim removed 4 bases at V and 9 bases at J, leaving 8 bases unmatched. Full variable domain (rest looked up from reference TRBV14 and TRBJ1-2): EAGVTQFPSHSVIEKGQTVTLRCDPISGHDNLYWYRRVMGKEIKFLLHFVKESKQDESGMPNNRFLAERTGGTYSTLKVQPAELEDSGVYFCASSPGGRRSYTFGSGTRLTVV.

The V and J genes are TRBV7-5 and TRBJ2-7; the listed D gene, TRBD1, was not tested against the DNA. TRBV7-5 is shown as a pseudogene. CDR3 size: 16 residues. CDR3 nucleotide sequence: TGTGCCAGAAGCCCAAGCCCCGGGACAGATGCCTACGAGCAGTACGTC. Encoded protein: CARSPSPGTDAYEQYV.

The chain carries TRBV18 and TRBJ1-6; 9 bases line up with TRBD1. The germline gives CDR1 KGHSH, CDR2 LQKENI. The CDR3 is 19 amino acids. Trimming at V came to 4 bases and at J to 5 bases, leaving 15 bases not matched to a gene. CDR3 sequence (DNA): TGTGCCAGCTCACGCTCCCGGGACAGGGTGGTGGGTGATAATTCACCCCTCCACTTT. It translates to CASSRSRDRVVGDNSPLHF.

The CDR3 DNA reads TGTGCCAGCAGCGTAGAATTGGCAGAGGGCGGACATACGCAGTATTTT. It is translated as CASSVELAEGGHTQYF. The chain recombines TRBV9 with TRBJ2-3; a possible D gene is TRBD2 (5 bases). The CDR3 extends over 16 amino acids. CDR1 SGDLS and CDR2 YYNGEE come from the germline V gene. Deletions cut 0 bases from V and 7 bases from J, with 18 bases between.

This clone showed up just once. The J gene is TRBJ1-2, the V gene TRBV19; no reliable D call. V was cut by 3 bases and J by 1 base, with 6 bases left in between. This CDR3 is 13 amino acids long. CDR1 and CDR2 (germline): LNHDA, SQIVND (reference sequence). The CDR3 sequence: CASSIGLNYGYTF. Here the CDR3 DNA reads TGTGCCAGTAGTATTGGCCTTAACTATGGCTACACCTTC.